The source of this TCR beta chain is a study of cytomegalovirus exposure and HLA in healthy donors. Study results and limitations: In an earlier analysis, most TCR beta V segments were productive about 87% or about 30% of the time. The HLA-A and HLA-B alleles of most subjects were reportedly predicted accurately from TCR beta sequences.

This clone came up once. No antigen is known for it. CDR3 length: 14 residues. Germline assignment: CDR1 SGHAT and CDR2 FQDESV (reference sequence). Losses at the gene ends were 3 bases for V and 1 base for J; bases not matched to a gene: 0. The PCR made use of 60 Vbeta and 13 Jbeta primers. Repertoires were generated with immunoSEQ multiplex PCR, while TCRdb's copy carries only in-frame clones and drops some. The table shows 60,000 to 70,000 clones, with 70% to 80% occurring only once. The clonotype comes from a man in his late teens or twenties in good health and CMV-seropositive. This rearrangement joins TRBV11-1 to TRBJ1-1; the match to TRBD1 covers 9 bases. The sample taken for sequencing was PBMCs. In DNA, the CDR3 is TGTGCCAGCAGCTTGACAGGGGGGAACACTGAAGCTTTCTTT. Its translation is CASSLTGGNTEAFF.